Below, 29 T cell receptor beta chains from the same sample are listed, as sequenced in a study of Tregs in tolerant kidney transplant recipients. Data came from immunoSEQ multiplex PCR; TCRdb stores just in-frame clones and leaves some out. The sample includes 15,000 to 20,000 clones, over 50% of them seen just once. These receptors have no known antigen. Sequences were obtained from Tregs from blood cultured with allogeneic cells. These receptors were obtained from a human donor in good health.

The chain couples TRBV2 to TRBJ2-1; 8 bases are a match to TRBD2. The germline gives CDR1 SNHLY, CDR2 FYNNEI. There are 13 residues in the CDR3. In nucleotides, the CDR3 is TGTGCTTCAGGAAGCGGGAGCGGTGGTGAGCAGTTCTTC. Translating it yields CASGSGSGGEQFF. Full variable domain (remainder filled in from reference TRBV2 and TRBJ2-1): EPEVTQTPSHQVTQMGQEVILRCVPISNHLYFYWYRQILGQKVEFLVSFYNNEISEKSEIFDDQFSVERPDGSNFTLKIRSTKLEDSAMYFCASGSGSGGEQFFGPGTRLTVL.

This clone was detected a few times. The CDR3 DNA follows: TGCGCCAGCAGCTTGGAGGGGGGAGCCCTCCACTTT. Translated, it gives CASSLEGGALHF. This sequence joins TRBV5-1 and TRBJ1-6, with D perhaps TRBD1 (6 bases). V lost 0 bases to trimming and J lost 14 bases, with 9 bases between them. The CDR3 extends over 12 amino acids. Per germline, CDR1 SGHRS and CDR2 YFSETQ.

V gene TRBV7-2 combines with J gene TRBJ2-7, with 11 positions matching TRBD2. Germline V CDR1 and CDR2: SGHTA, FQGNSA. The J segment lost 4 bases and the V segment lost 6 bases, leaving 5 bases of the junction unmatched. The CDR3 consists of 14 residues. CDR3 coding DNA: TGTGCCAGCAGTCCCGGGACTAGCGGATACGAGCAGTACTTC. Translation: CASSPGTSGYEQYF.

The chain carries TRBV14 and TRBJ1-3; D not resolved. V lost 0 bases and J lost 4, with 4 bases in between. Germline V gene lookup returns CDR1 SGHDN and CDR2 FVKESK. This CDR3 spans 13 amino acids. In DNA form, the CDR3 reads TGTGCCAGCAGCCAAGACAGGGGAAACACCATATATTTT. It encodes CASSQDRGNTIYF. Supplemented by reference TRBV14 and TRBJ1-3, the full variable domain reads EAGVTQFPSHSVIEKGQTVTLRCDPISGHDNLYWYRRVMGKEIKFLLHFVKESKQDESGMPNNRFLAERTGGTYSTLKVQPAELEDSGVYFCASSQDRGNTIYFGEGSWLTVV.

This clone was seen a few times. This sequence joins TRBV7-2 and TRBJ1-1; D is ambiguous. CDR3 length: 8 amino acids. Trimming left V 8 bases short and J 13 bases short, with 8 bases between. The V gene's germline CDR1 is SGHTA and CDR2 FQGNSA. CDR3 amino acids: CASPAGFF. The CDR3 nucleotides read TGTGCCAGCCCCGCCGGTTTCTTT.

This clone has only a few counts. This rearrangement joins TRBV4-1 to TRBJ2-3, with 12 nucleotides matching TRBD2. V was pared by 1 base and J by 3 bases, with 14 bases of the junction left unmatched. Germline values: CDR1 MGHRA, CDR2 YSYEKL. The CDR3 totals 20 residues. The CDR3 is CASSQVRRASGGASTDTQYF. As DNA, the CDR3 is TGCGCCAGCAGCCAAGTTCGTCGGGCTAGCGGGGGGGCATCTACAGATACGCAGTATTTT.

This clone was found once. The chain employs TRBV5-6 and TRBJ1-4; no clear D. From germline, CDR1 is SGHDT and CDR2 YYEEEE. Trimming stripped 3 bases from V and 9 bases from J, with 9 bases between. The CDR3 length is 12 residues. The CDR3 loop reads CASSSSKKKLFF. For the CDR3, the DNA is TGTGCCAGCAGCTCAAGCAAGAAAAAACTGTTTTTT.

V is TRBV11-2 and J is TRBJ1-1, with D possibly being TRBD1 (5 bases). Looked up from germline, CDR1 is SGHAT and CDR2 is FQNNGV. This CDR3 spans 15 amino acids. V dropped 5 bases and J dropped 0 bases, with 13 bases sitting between them. The CDR3 sequence is CASSQWGRLNTEAFF. As DNA, the CDR3 is TGTGCCAGCAGCCAATGGGGCAGACTGAACACTGAAGCTTTCTTT.

The chain is built from TRBV7-9 and TRBJ1-4; D ambiguous. The V end was cut by 2 bases, the J end by 5 bases, with 9 bases between. Germline V gene sequence: CDR1 SEHNR, CDR2 FQNEAQ (reference sequence). The CDR3 sequence is 14 residues long. The CDR3 reads CASSLTGVNEKLFF. Here the CDR3 DNA reads TGTGCCAGCAGCTTAACTGGGGTAAATGAAAAACTGTTTTTT.

Concerning this clone: A much larger clonotype is one base distant, so this may be a read error. Here the CDR3 reads CASSLGQANCGYTF. The CDR3, as DNA: TGTGCCAGCAGCCTAGGACAGGCTAACTGTGGCTACACCTTC. This rearrangement joins TRBV7-9 to TRBJ1-2, with 7 bases identical to TRBD1. Germline CDR1 reads SEHNR; CDR2 reads FQNEAQ (reference sequence). The CDR3 sequence is 14 residues long.

In this sample, this clone turned up many times. The chain links TRBV2 to TRBJ1-1; D is perhaps TRBD1 (5 bases). Germline V gene data show CDR1 as SNHLY and CDR2 as FYNNEI. V lost 7 bases to trimming and J lost 5 bases, with 14 bases between them. CDR3 length equals 13 residues. DNA of the CDR3: TGTGCCAGCAACCCGGAACAGGATACTGAAGCTTTCTTT. Translating gives CASNPEQDTEAFF.

The chain joins TRBV4-1 to TRBJ2-4, with 13 positions matching TRBD2. Germline lookup yields CDR1 MGHRA and CDR2 YSYEKL. J gave up 0 bases and V 4 bases, and 3 bases lay outside the gene matches. The CDR3 spans 17 residues. CDR3 amino acids: CASSRTSGGLAKNIQYF. The CDR3 nucleotides are TGCGCCAGCAGCCGGACTAGCGGGGGCTTAGCCAAAAACATTCAGTACTTC.

This clone showed up just once. The chain combines TRBV5-6 with TRBJ2-7, with D perhaps matching TRBD1 (5 bases). This CDR3 region has 13 residues. Germline V gene sequence: CDR1 SGHDT, CDR2 YYEEEE. V was shortened by 1 base and J by 3 bases, with 8 bases between the two germline ends. The CDR3, as DNA: TGTGCCAGCAGCTTGCAGGGATACTACGAGCAGTACTTC. Its protein product is CASSLQGYYEQYF.

The J gene is TRBJ2-3, the V gene TRBV30, with 16 nucleotides matching TRBD2. V lost 5 bases to trimming and J lost 7 bases; unmatched junction nucleotides: 12. The length of the CDR3 is 17 residues. Germline lookup yields CDR1 GTSNPN and CDR2 SVGIG (reference sequence). CDR3: CAWLPPGLAGGHHTQYF. The DNA of the CDR3 is TGTGCCTGGTTACCCCCGGGACTAGCGGGAGGGCACCATACGCAGTATTTT.

By share, this clone ranks as medium-sized. The chain recombines TRBV7-2 with TRBJ2-7, with D possibly being TRBD2 (5 bases). The CDR3 extends over 14 amino acids. The germline V gene encodes CDR1 SGHTA and CDR2 FQGNSA. V lost 6 bases and J 4 bases, leaving 16 bases between the germline ends. The CDR3 coding sequence is TGTGCCAGCAGTTACGATCGCGGGTTTTACGAGCAGTACTTC. Translated, it gives CASSYDRGFYEQYF.

A few counts support this clone. This chain connects TRBV29-1 to TRBJ2-3; 7 nucleotides line up with TRBD2. The CDR3 spans 14 residues. Looked up from germline, CDR1 is SQVTM and CDR2 is ANQGSEA. The trim removed 7 bases at V and 0 bases at J, leaving 7 bases unmatched. The DNA for the CDR3 is TGCAGCGCATCCGGGCGGGGGAGCACAGATACGCAGTATTTT. It encodes CSASGRGSTDTQYF.

The rearrangement links TRBV7-2 to TRBJ1-2; 7 bases match TRBD1. The CDR3 has 15 amino acids. CDR1 and CDR2 (germline): SGHTA, FQGNSA. Trimming cost V 4 bases and J 0 bases; bases outside gene matches: 5. DNA for the CDR3: TGTGCCAGCAGCTCGAGGACAGGTTCTAACTATGGCTACACCTTC. This gives the protein CASSSRTGSNYGYTF.

The chain has TRBV4-3 and TRBJ1-5, with a possible D match to TRBD1 (5 bases). Germline V gene sequence: CDR1 LGHNA, CDR2 YSLEER. Trimming pared 3 bases from V and 6 bases from J, leaving 15 bases between. The CDR3 length is 15 residues. The CDR3 sequence is CASSQPTERRQPQHF. CDR3 DNA sequence: TGCGCCAGCAGCCAGCCGACAGAGCGGCGTCAGCCCCAGCATTTT.

In this sample, this clone turned up once. The J gene is TRBJ2-3, the V gene TRBV6-5; D call uncertain. Germline V lookup: CDR1 MNHEY, CDR2 SVGAGI. V was cut by 4 bases and J by 0 bases, with 5 bases left in between. The CDR3 runs to 13 residues. The CDR3 loop reads CASSSESTDTQYF. DNA of the CDR3: TGTGCCAGCAGTTCGGAAAGCACAGATACGCAGTATTTT.

The rearrangement links TRBV5-1 to TRBJ1-4; TRBD1 is a possible D gene (5 bases). This CDR3 comprises 17 residues. CDR1 is SGHRS and CDR2 is YFSETQ in the germline V gene. V was cut by 0 bases and J by 0 bases, with 12 bases left in between. CDR3 in amino acids: CASSLVGAGATNEKLFF. DNA of the CDR3: TGCGCCAGCAGCTTGGTCGGGGCCGGGGCAACTAATGAAAAACTGTTTTTT. Full variable domain (missing parts from reference TRBV5-1 and TRBJ1-4): KAGVTQTPRYLIKTRGQQVTLSCSPISGHRSVSWYQQTPGQGLQFLFEYFSETQRNKGNFPGRFSGRQFSNSRSEMNVSTLELGDSALYLCASSLVGAGATNEKLFFGSGTQLSVL.

The chain is built from TRBV7-3 and TRBJ1-2; D gene unclear. V gave up 3 bases and J gave up 6 bases, with 11 bases separating them. CDR3 length: 13 amino acids. CDR1 and CDR2 from the germline V gene are SGHTA and FQGTGA. The CDR3 here is CASSFRVGDGYTF. CDR3 coding DNA: TGTGCCAGCAGCTTCCGGGTGGGAGATGGCTACACCTTC.

This sequence joins TRBV19 and TRBJ1-2, with D possibly TRBD1 on 6 matching bases. The germline V and J ends were trimmed by 5 bases and 1 base, with 14 bases remaining between them. The length of the CDR3 is 15 residues. Germline CDR1 and CDR2: LNHDA and SQIVND (reference sequence). CDR3 loop: CASSFSYRDNYGYTF. In DNA form, the CDR3 reads TGTGCCAGTAGTTTCTCTTACAGGGATAACTATGGCTACACCTTC.

The genes are TRBV7-2 and TRBJ2-2; either TRBD1 or TRBD2 may supply D (5 bases each). CDR3 size: 18 residues. Trimming took 5 bases from V and 1 from J, leaving 20 bases between them. Germline CDR1 SGHTA, CDR2 FQGNSA. For the CDR3, the DNA is TGTGCCAGCAGCCTACGACGACCGGGACCGCGGAACACCGGGGAGCTGTTTTTT. Translated: CASSLRRPGPRNTGELFF.

A few counts support this clone. The chain uses TRBV18 and TRBJ2-4, with unresolved D. Germline CDR1 and CDR2: KGHSH and LQKENI. This CDR3 has 12 amino acids. Trimming took off 3 bases at V and 7 bases at J, with 7 bases between the two ends. Written as DNA, the CDR3 is TGTGCCAGCTCACCCAGGTCGAACATTCAGTACTTC. Amino acids: CASSPRSNIQYF.

The V gene is TRBV19, the J gene TRBJ2-2; the match to TRBD2 covers 11 bases. The CDR3 runs 17 residues. With V trimmed by 3 bases and J by 6 bases, 9 bases remained unmatched. The germline V gene encodes CDR1 LNHDA and CDR2 SQIVND (reference sequence). CDR3 sequence (DNA): TGTGCCAGTAGTATCTCGGGGCTAGCGGGGGGTGCCGGGGAGCTGTTTTTT. It is translated as CASSISGLAGGAGELFF.

The J gene is TRBJ2-3, the V gene TRBV23-1; D gene unclear. TRBV23-1 is recorded as an ORF, its role being uncertain. This CDR3 spans 14 amino acids. The V and J ends lost 6 bases and 4 bases respectively, with 14 bases between them. CDR3 amino acids: CASSPSWVADTQYF. The CDR3 DNA is TGCGCCAGCAGCCCCAGCTGGGTGGCAGATACGCAGTATTTT.

This clone came up a few times. In the same sample, other DNA sequences code for this CDR3. The chain recombines TRBV4-2 with TRBJ1-1, with D unresolved. Deletions cut 0 bases from V and 3 bases from J, with 5 bases between. The CDR3 runs 13 residues. Looked up from germline, CDR1 is LGHNA and CDR2 is YNFKEQ. The CDR3 spells CASSQEAYTEAFF. In DNA form, the CDR3 reads TGTGCCAGCAGCCAAGAGGCGTACACTGAAGCTTTCTTT.

The V and J genes are TRBV25-1 and TRBJ2-1; 13 nucleotides agree with TRBD2. The V gene end was trimmed by 8 bases and the J gene end by 9 bases; junction bases not matched to a gene: 7. Germline values: CDR1 MGHDK, CDR2 SYGVNS. The CDR3 loop spans 14 amino acids. The CDR3 is CASDGTSGIGEQFF. The DNA of the CDR3 is TGTGCCAGCGACGGGACTAGCGGGATTGGTGAGCAGTTCTTC.

This rearrangement joins TRBV5-1 to TRBJ1-6; TRBD1 agrees at 7 bases. CDR3 length: 15 residues. The V gene's germline CDR1 is SGHRS and CDR2 YFSETQ. V shed 0 bases, J shed 14 bases, and the junction held 11 bases outside the gene matches. CDR3 loop: CASSLEGGAGGTLHF. The DNA for the CDR3 is TGCGCCAGCAGCTTGGAAGGGGGCGCCGGGGGGACCCTCCACTTT.